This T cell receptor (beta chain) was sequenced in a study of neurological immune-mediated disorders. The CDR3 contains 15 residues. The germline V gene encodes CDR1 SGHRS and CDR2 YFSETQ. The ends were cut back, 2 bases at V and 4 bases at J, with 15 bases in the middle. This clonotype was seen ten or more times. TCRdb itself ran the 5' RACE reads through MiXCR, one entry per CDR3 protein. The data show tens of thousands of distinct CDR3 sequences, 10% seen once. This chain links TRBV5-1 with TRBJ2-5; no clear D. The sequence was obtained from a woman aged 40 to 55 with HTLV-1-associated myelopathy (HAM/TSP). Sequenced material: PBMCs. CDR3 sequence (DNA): TGCGCCAGCAGCTTCGGGTCCTCCTGGGGAGAGACCCAGTACTTC. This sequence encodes CASSFGSSWGETQYF. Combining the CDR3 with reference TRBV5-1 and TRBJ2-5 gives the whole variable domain KAGVTQTPRYLIKTRGQQVTLSCSPISGHRSVSWYQQTPGQGLQFLFEYFSETQRNKGNFPGRFSGRQFSNSRSEMNVSTLELGDSALYLCASSFGSSWGETQYFGPGTRLLVL.